This is a list of T cell receptor beta chains from one sample in a study of early T cells in non-severe SARS-CoV-2 infection. TCRdb processed the 5' RACE reads anew with MiXCR; each CDR3 protein has one entry. In the table there are around 44,000 distinct CDR3 sequences, about 10% of which are singletons. Sequenced sample: whole blood. The origin of the receptors is an adult who was a healthcare worker with PCR-confirmed SARS-CoV-2 infection or an uninfected control (not recorded which). CDR3s include the opening cysteine and the closing phenylalanine or tryptophan. The D gene is left open where the match is weak. Some rows have no size entry. The others give once, few or many, or a class for an expanded clone.

v_call,clone_size,j_call,d_call,cdr3_aa,cdr3_nt
TRBV30,many,TRBJ1-2,-,CAWSVWGGYTF,TGTGCCTGGAGTGTATGGGGTGGCTACACCTTC
TRBV4-1,few,TRBJ1-1,TRBD1,CASSQARDRGQRNTEAFF,TGCGCCAGCAGCCAAGCCCGGGACAGGGGGCAGAGGAACACTGAAGCTTTCTTT
TRBV29-1,many,TRBJ1-2,-,CSVTPIGGYGYTF,TGCAGCGTGACGCCCATTGGAGGCTATGGCTACACCTTC
TRBV7-2,many,TRBJ1-3,-,CASSSLPTGNTIYF,TGTGCCAGCAGCTCCCTCCCTACTGGAAACACCATATATTTT
TRBV20-1,many,TRBJ1-6,-,CSAPRTASNSPLHF,TGCAGTGCCCCAAGGACAGCCAGTAATTCACCCCTCCACTTT
TRBV29-1,many,TRBJ1-1,-,CSVQTTQGRGTEAFF,TGCAGCGTTCAAACAACACAGGGCCGGGGCACTGAAGCTTTCTTT
TRBV20-1,-,TRBJ2-5,TRBD2,CSARDSGAPQPQETQYF,TGCAGTGCTAGGGATAGCGGGGCCCCTCAGCCTCAAGAGACCCAGTACTTC
TRBV3-1,-,TRBJ2-6,TRBD2,CASSQDPQGGGSGANVLTF,TGTGCCAGCAGCCAAGATCCGCAGGGCGGGGGCTCTGGGGCCAACGTCCTGACTTTC
TRBV7-8,-,TRBJ2-3,-,CASSPRTDTQYF,TGTGCCAGCAGCCCCCGCACAGATACGCAGTATTTT
TRBV7-6,few,TRBJ2-2,-,CASSPEGRTGELFF,TGTGCCAGCAGCCCTGAGGGCCGAACCGGGGAGCTGTTTTTT
TRBV27,few,TRBJ2-1,TRBD1,CASRTGGPYNEQFF,TGTGCCAGTCGGACAGGGGGGCCCTACAATGAGCAGTTCTTC
TRBV12-3/TRBV12-4,few,TRBJ1-1,TRBD1,CASSFGTGGAMNTEAFF,TGTGCCAGCAGTTTTGGGACAGGGGGTGCGATGAACACTGAAGCTTTCTTT
TRBV2,-,TRBJ2-4,-,CASSLGTKNIQYF,TGTGCCAGCAGCCTGGGGACCAAAAACATTCAGTACTTC
TRBV6-5,many,TRBJ2-2,-,CAMIKAGELFF,TGTGCCATGATCAAGGCCGGGGAGCTGTTTTTT
TRBV5-5,-,TRBJ2-1,-,CASSETGPYNEQFF,TGTGCCAGCAGCGAAACCGGGCCGTACAATGAGCAGTTCTTC
TRBV12-3/TRBV12-4,few,TRBJ2-1,-,CASSPDFYYSSYNEQFF,TGTGCCAGCAGTCCGGACTTCTACTACAGCTCCTACAATGAGCAGTTCTTC
TRBV7-2,-,TRBJ2-3,TRBD1,CASSPWTGGTDTQYF,TGTGCCAGCAGCCCCTGGACAGGGGGCACAGATACGCAGTATTTT
TRBV3-1,many,TRBJ1-1,-,CASSQGDTDPTEAFF,TGTGCCAGCAGCCAAGGAGACACAGACCCGACTGAAGCTTTCTTT
TRBV20-1,many,TRBJ1-1,-,CSARAGQLNTEAFF,TGCAGTGCTAGAGCCGGACAGCTGAACACTGAAGCTTTCTTT
TRBV7-8,many,TRBJ1-1,-,CASSTPAGALAHEAFF,TGTGCCAGCAGCACCCCCGCAGGGGCCCTTGCCCACGAAGCTTTCTTT